The text below deals with one T cell receptor (beta chain). Its target is not known. PCR used 60 Vbeta primers and 13 Jbeta primers. This table comes from immunoSEQ multiplex PCR, and its TCRdb copy is limited to in-frame clones, with some not included. The profile covers approximately 69,000 clones, with 65% to 70% appearing a single time and 20% to 25% taken by the ten largest. The CDR3 runs 15 residues. V was shortened by 2 bases and J by 6 bases, with 16 bases between the two germline ends. CDR1 and CDR2 from the germline V gene are LGHNT and FRNRAP. This sample is drawn from a study of cytomegalovirus exposure and HLA in healthy donors. Study information: Counted in an early data release were approximately 80 million unique TCRs from HLA-typed donors. Whole-study results and caveats: Associated with cytomegalovirus, according to the listing, were 170 or so TCR beta chains. Of the V segments, some could not be distinguished, including TRBV6-2 and TRBV6-3, and were excluded.

The chain couples TRBV12-5 to TRBJ1-1, with D perhaps matching TRBD1 (5 bases). The sequenced sample was PBMCs. This TCR was sampled from a man aged 35-49 years in good health and CMV-seropositive. CDR3 DNA: TGTGCTAGTGGTTTGATTACAGGTGTCGGGTCTGAAGCTTTCTTT. Protein: CASGLITGVGSEAFF.